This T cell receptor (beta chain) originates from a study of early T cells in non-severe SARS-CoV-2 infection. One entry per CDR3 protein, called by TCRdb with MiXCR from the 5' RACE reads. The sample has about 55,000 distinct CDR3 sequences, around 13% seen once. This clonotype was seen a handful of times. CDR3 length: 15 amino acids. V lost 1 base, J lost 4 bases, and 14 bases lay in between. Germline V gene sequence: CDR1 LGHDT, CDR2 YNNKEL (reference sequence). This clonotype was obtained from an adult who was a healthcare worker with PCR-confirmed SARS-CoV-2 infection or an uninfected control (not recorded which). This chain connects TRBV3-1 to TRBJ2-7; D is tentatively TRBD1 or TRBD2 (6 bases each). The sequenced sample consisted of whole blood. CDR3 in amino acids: CASSQGVWGAYEQYF. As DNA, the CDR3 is TGTGCCAGCAGCCAAGGGGTTTGGGGGGCATACGAGCAGTACTTC.